These 16 T cell receptor beta chains share one sample of origin, sequenced in a study of T-cell memory formation after mild COVID-19. MiXCR, applied by TCRdb to the 5' RACE reads, yields one record per CDR3 protein. This sample has almost 550,000 distinct CDR3 sequences, with roughly 20% found just once. The sequencing input was PBMCs or a T cell subset sorted from them (not recorded which). Receptor source: an adult woman who had mild COVID-19 (a few samples of this study predate the infection). Cell type and time point are not known.

Only a few counts were recorded for this clonotype. The chain carries TRBV10-3 and TRBJ2-7; no reliable D call. Trimming took off 2 bases at V and 0 bases at J, with 8 bases between the two ends. Germline V gives CDR1 ENHRY, CDR2 SYGVKD. The CDR3 covers 14 residues. The CDR3 nucleotides are TGTGCCATCAGTGAGGGCAGTTTCTCCTACGAGCAGTACTTC. Its translation: CAISEGSFSYEQYF.

This clonotype was counted between two and nine times. One junction end does not reproduce the germline sequence, and a read error may be involved. The chain recombines TRBV4-1 with TRBJ1-1; D perhaps matches TRBD1 (5 bases). The germline gives CDR1 MGHRA, CDR2 YSYEKL. CDR3 size: 15 residues. The CDR3 DNA is TGCGCCAGCAGCCAAGAGTCGGGGGGGAACCCTGAAGCTTTCTTT. This encodes CASSQESGGNPEAFF.

This chain connects TRBV29-1 to TRBJ1-5; TRBD1 might be the D (5 bases). The CDR3 has 13 amino acids. V was clipped by 4 bases and J by 3 bases, with 10 bases between them. Germline values: CDR1 SQVTM, CDR2 ANQGSEA. CDR3 nucleotide sequence: TGCAGCGTTGCGAGGGACCCCAATCAGCCCCAGCATTTT. Translated, it gives CSVARDPNQPQHF. The whole variable domain, remainder taken from reference TRBV29-1 and TRBJ1-5, is SAVISQKPSRDICQRGTSLTIQCQVDSQVTMMFWYRQQPGQSLTLIATANQGSEATYESGFVIDKFPISRPNLTFSTLTVSNMSPEDSSIYLCSVARDPNQPQHFGDGTRLSIL.

This clonotype was detected only once. The chain carries TRBV7-6 and TRBJ1-1, with a tentative D call TRBD1 (5 bases). Germline V gene lookup returns CDR1 SGHVS and CDR2 FNYEAQ. V lost 3 bases to trimming and J lost 1 base, with 12 bases between them. The CDR3 is made up of 15 amino acids. The CDR3 sequence is CASSFRGGENTEAFF. The DNA of the CDR3 is TGTGCCAGCAGCTTCCGTGGAGGGGAGAACACTGAAGCTTTCTTT.

This chain uses TRBV6-5 with TRBJ1-2, with TRBD1 matching over 7 bases. This CDR3 is built from 15 residues. V dropped 3 bases and J dropped 5; count of bases not matched to a gene: 9. CDR1 is MNHEY, CDR2 SVGAGI, per germline. This chain's CDR3 is CASSYFQGGKYGYTF. CDR3 DNA: TGTGCCAGCAGTTATTTTCAGGGGGGCAAGTATGGCTACACCTTC.

This clonotype was counted a single time. At one of its ends the junction is not consistent with the germline gene, which may arise from a read error. V gene TRBV27 combines with J gene TRBJ2-7, with D possibly matching TRBD2 (5 bases). This CDR3 has 14 residues. Germline loops: CDR1 MNHEY, CDR2 SMNVEV (reference sequence). CDR3 region: CASSLGQDSYEKYF. The CDR3 coding sequence is TGTGCCAGCAGTTTAGGCCAGGACTCCTACGAGAAGTACTTC.

The V call is TRBV6-5, the J call TRBJ1-2, with D tentatively TRBD1 (5 bases). The V and J ends lost 0 bases and 7 bases respectively, with 9 bases between them. Germline CDR1 MNHEY, CDR2 SVGAGI. There are 13 residues in the CDR3. The DNA for the CDR3 is TGTGCCAGCAGTTACTCGGGGCCCGGTGGCTACACCTTC. It is translated as CASSYSGPGGYTF.

The gene calls are TRBV4-2 and TRBJ2-3; 13 bases are a match to TRBD2. This CDR3 spans 17 amino acids. The V gene's germline CDR1 is LGHNA and CDR2 YNFKEQ. Losses at the gene ends were 4 bases for V and 3 bases for J; bases not matched to a gene: 7. CDR3 DNA: TGTGCCAGCAGCCCTTGGACTAGCGGGGGAATGACAGATACGCAGTATTTT. It encodes CASSPWTSGGMTDTQYF.

The chain employs TRBV7-9 and TRBJ2-3; D is undetermined. The germline V gene has CDR1 SEHNR and CDR2 FQNEAQ (reference sequence). The CDR3 is made up of 13 amino acids. V was clipped by 1 base and J by 4 bases, with 6 bases between them. Here the CDR3 reads CASSLVRSDTQYF. DNA for the CDR3: TGTGCCAGCAGCTTAGTGAGGTCAGATACGCAGTATTTT.

Only a few counts were recorded for this clonotype. This sequence joins TRBV7-3 and TRBJ2-1, with D tentatively TRBD1 (5 bases). Trimming stripped 1 base from V and 9 bases from J, with 10 bases between. Germline V CDR1 and CDR2: SGHTA, FQGTGA. This CDR3 is 13 amino acids long. This chain's CDR3 is CASSLRGSGEQFF. CDR3 DNA sequence: TGTGCCAGCAGCTTAAGGGGCTCAGGTGAGCAGTTCTTC.

This clonotype appeared a few times. The rearrangement uses TRBV7-2 and TRBJ2-1, with 12 positions matching TRBD2. The CDR3 totals 14 residues. Germline assignment: CDR1 SGHTA and CDR2 FQGNSA. V gave up 5 bases and J gave up 7 bases; unmatched junction bases: 3. CDR3 coding DNA: TGTGCCAGCAGCCGACTAGCGGGGGAGAATGAGCAGTTCTTC. This encodes CASSRLAGENEQFF. The full variable domain, rest sourced from reference TRBV7-2 and TRBJ2-1, is GAGVSQSPSNKVTEKGKDVELRCDPISGHTALYWYRQSLGQGLEFLIYFQGNSAPDKSGLPSDRFSAERTGGSVSTLTIQRTQQEDSAVYLCASSRLAGENEQFFGPGTRLTVL.

CDR3 nucleotide sequence: TGTGCCAGCAGCAACCGCCCCGTACTAGCGGCCCAAGAGACCCAGTACTTC. Protein: CASSNRPVLAAQETQYF. The chain couples TRBV9 to TRBJ2-5; 8 bases match TRBD2. The trim removed 4 bases at V and 1 base at J, leaving 12 bases unmatched. The CDR3 extends over 17 amino acids. Germline V lookup: CDR1 SGDLS, CDR2 YYNGEE.

This clonotype was detected only a few times. This chain joins TRBV24-1 and TRBJ1-2; 7 bases map to TRBD1. Germline CDR1 is KGHDR and CDR2 is SFDVKD. Trimming cost V 7 bases and J 7 bases; bases outside gene matches: 2. The CDR3 covers 11 residues. The CDR3 sequence: CATSTGAGYTF. The CDR3, as DNA: TGTGCCACCAGCACAGGGGCTGGCTACACCTTC.

This clonotype appeared a few times. The V and J genes are TRBV4-3 and TRBJ2-2, with D possibly called TRBD1 or TRBD2 (5 bases each). In germline, CDR1 is LGHNA, CDR2 YSLEER. Trimming took 0 bases from V and 5 from J, leaving 34 bases between them. The CDR3 runs to 23 residues. This chain's CDR3 is CASSQDRAPAGPSPVGDTGELFF. In DNA, the CDR3 is TGCGCCAGCAGCCAAGATAGGGCGCCGGCAGGGCCGTCCCCCGTGGGAGATACCGGGGAGCTGTTTTTT.

This clonotype was detected a few times. The chain joins TRBV5-1 to TRBJ2-1, with a possible D match to TRBD1 (6 bases). Germline-derived CDR1 and CDR2 are SGHRS and YFSETQ. The CDR3 consists of 15 residues. The V end was cut by 4 bases, the J end by 5 bases, with 16 bases between. This chain's CDR3 is CASSGRGKGNNEQFF. DNA of the CDR3: TGCGCCAGCAGCGGAAGGGGGAAAGGTAACAATGAGCAGTTCTTC.

This rearrangement joins TRBV20-1 to TRBJ1-1; no clear D gene. This CDR3 contains 14 residues. Germline CDR1 is DFQATT and CDR2 is SNEGSKA (reference sequence). Trimming removed 3 bases from V and 1 base from J, with 12 bases in between. The CDR3 nucleotides are TGCAGTGCTAGGCTGGGGTCACCGAACACTGAAGCTTTCTTT. Its translation: CSARLGSPNTEAFF.